This TCR beta chain originates from a study of blood T cell repertoires in COVID-19 (dated by TCRdb to 2019 to 2021). With regard to the full study: Samples covering the acute and convalescent phases of COVID-19 were provided by collaborators in the United States, Italy and Spain. The repertoires were released in a freely available public database meant as a resource for research on the immune response to SARS-CoV-2. The material from the prospective study consisted of cDNA or gDNA derived from T cells, B-cell-depleted T cells, or PBMCs. The samples were drawn from two sources: the first 160 participants of the ongoing ImmuneRACE study, and some 1,300 subjects contributed by 6 global collaborators. Deeply sampled blood TCRbeta repertoires from subjects exposed to, actively infected with, or recovered from COVID-19 were included in the dataset. Sample metadata almost always included a de-identified subject ID, COVID-19 status, age in years and sex. Where available, HLA class I and class II types were obtained from metadata supplied by the sample provider rather than from assay-based typing.

There are 12 amino acids in the CDR3, from cysteine to phenylalanine inclusive. Left in the record is the CDR3 DNA by itself, 36 bases read in frame from the first base. Trimming costs V 0 bases and J 4 bases, and their ends lie 4 bases apart. In the germline V gene, CDR1 corresponds to SQVTM and CDR2 to ANQGSEA. The full study reports these points: The quantity of clinical and demographic metadata differed by source and by participant and was supplied without curation.

Participants in the prospective study were aged roughly 18 to 100 years, lived in about two dozen United States geographic areas, and enrolled through a virtual design. Cohort assignment in the prospective study relied on participant-reported clinical history from a screening survey and a study questionnaire. Recovered participants in ImmuneRACE Cohort 3 were defined as having two consecutive negative NP/OP PCR tests, clearance from a healthcare professional, or resolution of symptoms. In the prospective study, whole blood, serum and a nasopharyngeal or oropharyngeal swab were collected from each participant by mobile phlebotomists. Prospective study participants could optionally give additional blood draws and questionnaires over a roughly two-month period. Prospective study blood samples were shipped either frozen or at room temperature before DNA extraction. This clone was picked up a small number of times. Its binding antigen is unknown. Base-call qualities are not available, and no considerably larger clone is one nucleotide away.

TCRbeta CDR3 regions were amplified from genomic DNA using the immunoSEQ Assay, a bias-controlled multiplex PCR. The study's processing was this. Within the assay, amplification of reference gene primers was used to estimate how many nucleated cells each sample contained. To quantify the absolute abundance of each unique TCRbeta CDR3 rearrangement, sequence reads were collapsed and filtered. For each sample, productive Simpson clonality was calculated by taking the square root of Simpson's diversity index across productive rearrangements. Entries here come from immuneACCESS through TCRdb and include only in-frame sequences with V and J called. Some clones fail to appear in such tables; in the studies checked, an unresolved V gene covers under half of the shortfall, and the cause of the remainder is unknown. D and trimming come from the DNA, and the V and J calls and clone size come from that table. For this sample there are over 200,000 clones; about nine tenths appear just once. The ten top clones hold roughly a sixth of the sample.

This clonotype was sampled from a man younger than 35 who had recovered from COVID-19. The rearranged segments are TRBV29-1 and TRBJ1-3; no D gene call is confident. Sequenced input: PBMCs or T cells enriched from blood (not recorded which). The CDR3 reads CSVEEQGNTIYF. The nucleotides are TGCAGCGTTGAAGAACAGGGAAACACCATATATTTT.